This TCR beta chain is drawn from a study of radiotherapy plus CTLA-4 blockade in lung cancer. At the level of the study: Among patients, over 15% showed objective responses, and about 31% had disease control.

The junction had 6 bases not matched to a gene; V was cut back by 6 bases and J by 0 bases. From germline, CDR1 is MNHNY and CDR2 SVGAGI (reference sequence). The CDR3 extends over 16 amino acids. Ipilimumab-mediated CTLA-4 blockade plus focal radiation was given to patients having chemo-refractory metastatic non-small-cell lung cancer. This clone has more than one count but fewer than ten. The target antigen is unknown. This table comes from immunoSEQ multiplex PCR, and its TCRdb copy is limited to in-frame clones, with some not included. The table shows tens of thousands of clones, with about four fifths occurring only once. Study-wide points: After radiotherapy and ipilimumab, tumor-derived clones expanded in peripheral blood.

The chain uses TRBV6-6 and TRBJ2-7, with TRBD2 identical over 12 bases. The source of this sequence is a human donor with non-small cell lung cancer that progressed on radiotherapy plus ipilimumab. The specimen comprised peripheral blood, sampled from a patient treated with radiotherapy plus ipilimumab. The DNA for the CDR3 is TGTGCCAGCAGCCCCGGACTAGCGGGAAACTCCTACGAGCAGTACTTC. Protein product: CASSPGLAGNSYEQYF.